This is a list of T cell receptor beta chains from one sample in a study of early T cells in non-severe SARS-CoV-2 infection. TCRdb fed the 5' RACE reads into MiXCR, producing one record per CDR3 protein. This sample has about 100,000 distinct CDR3 sequences, with roughly 13% found just once. The specimen sequenced was whole blood. The receptors were gathered from an adult who was a healthcare worker with PCR-confirmed SARS-CoV-2 infection or an uninfected control (not recorded which). The CDR3 runs from the conserved cysteine through the conserved F or W. The D gene is left open where the match is weak. Not every row has a clone size; where given, it reads once, few, many or a size class.

cdr3_nt cdr3_aa v_call d_call j_call clone_size
TGTGCCACCGAAATAGACACAGGGCTCGAAACAAGCGGATATGGCTACACCTTC CATEIDTGLETSGYGYTF TRBV2 NA TRBJ1-2 few
TGTGCCAGCAGTTTTTTATTTGGACTAGCGGGGGGCTCATCCTACGAGCAGTACTTC CASSFLFGLAGGSSYEQYF TRBV28 TRBD2 TRBJ2-7 NA
TGTGCCAGCAGTACCCGTGCGAGAAGCGAAAATGAAAAACTGTTTTTT CASSTRARSENEKLFF TRBV28 NA TRBJ1-4 NA
TGTGCCAGCAGGACTAGCGGGGGGGCCATTGAGCAGTTCTTC CASRTSGGAIEQFF TRBV2 TRBD2 TRBJ2-1 NA
TGTGCCAGCAGCCAAGTTGGGGTCTATGGCTACACCTTC CASSQVGVYGYTF TRBV4-2 NA TRBJ1-2 many
TGTGCCAGCAGCCTAACAGTCACTAGCGGGGGACGGGTCAAAAACATTCAGTACTTC CASSLTVTSGGRVKNIQYF TRBV7-2 TRBD2 TRBJ2-4 many
TGTGCCAGCAGCGCCGACAGGGGGTACGAAAAACTGTTTTTT CASSADRGYEKLFF TRBV7-2 TRBD1 TRBJ1-4 NA
TGCAGCGTTAAATGGTGGGGTACTGAAGCTTTCTTT CSVKWWGTEAFF TRBV29-1 NA TRBJ1-1 few
TGTGCCAGCAGCTTACCCTGGCGCAATGAGCAGTTCTTC CASSLPWRNEQFF TRBV7-9 NA TRBJ2-1 NA
TGTGCCAGCAGTCCAGCCACGGGGGGTCGGGAGACCCAGTACTTC CASSPATGGRETQYF TRBV12-3/TRBV12-4 TRBD2 TRBJ2-5 many